Listed below are T cell receptor beta chains from one sample, sequenced in a study of T-cell reconstitution after alpha-beta-depleted transplantation in children. TCRdb ran MiXCR on the PCR reads and lists one entry per CDR3 protein. In the table there are hundreds of thousands of distinct CDR3 sequences, about an eighth of which are singletons. The sequencing used PBMCs, collected before TCRalphabeta/CD19-depleted stem cell transplant. Receptor source: a girl aged 2 to 9 with congenital amegakaryocytic thrombocytopenia, due to receive a stem cell transplant. Each CDR3 is given with its conserved first and last residue. Each record gives: D gene, J gene, clone size, V gene, CDR3 DNA, CDR3 protein. D genes are given only for firm matches. Only some rows state a clone size, as once, few, many or a class for expanded clones.

TRBD2	TRBJ2-7	few	TRBV20-1	TGCAGTGCGGGTAAAGCGGGAGGGGGCTACGAGCAGTACTTC	CSAGKAGGGYEQYF
TRBD2	TRBJ2-1	many	TRBV20-1	TGCAGTGCTCCTACCGGGACTAGCATAAATGAGCAGTTCTTC	CSAPTGTSINEQFF
NA	TRBJ1-5	many	TRBV29-1	TGCAGCGTTGAATCAGGGACGGGTCAGCCCCAGCATTTT	CSVESGTGQPQHF
NA	TRBJ1-5	NA	TRBV30	TGTGCCTGGAGTGTACGGAGACAGGAGGCGGGCAATCAGCCCCAGCATTTT	CAWSVRRQEAGNQPQHF
NA	TRBJ1-4	many	TRBV11-1	TGTGCCAGCAAGTTACGGGGATCTGCTGAAAAACTGTTTTTT	CASKLRGSAEKLFF
NA	TRBJ2-3	many	TRBV12-3/TRBV12-4	TGTGCCAGCAGTCCCCAGGGATACACAGATACGCAGTATTTT	CASSPQGYTDTQYF
NA	TRBJ2-5	NA	TRBV28	TGTGCCAGCACACAGGTGCAACAAGAGACCCAGTACTTC	CASTQVQQETQYF
TRBD2	TRBJ2-7	many	TRBV18	TGTGCCAGCTCACCACCTCTAGCGGGAGGGTCCCCCCACTACGAGCAGTACTTC	CASSPPLAGGSPHYEQYF
NA	TRBJ2-7	NA	TRBV7-9	TGTGCCAGCAGCCCAATGTCTCGACTGAGTAGCTCCTACGAGCAGTACTTC	CASSPMSRLSSSYEQYF
NA	TRBJ2-5	many	TRBV20-1	TGCAGTGCTAGAGATTACTACCAAGAGACCCAGTACTTC	CSARDYYQETQYF
NA	TRBJ2-7	few	TRBV12-5	TGTGCTAGTGTTCGAGGGGCTGGAGACTACGAGCAGTACTTC	CASVRGAGDYEQYF
NA	TRBJ2-3	many	TRBV29-1	TGCAGCGTTGGGCGAAGCGGTGCTAGCACAGATGCGCAGTATTTT	CSVGRSGASTDAQYF
TRBD2	TRBJ2-5	many	TRBV10-1	TGCGCCAGCAGTGAGTCGTCTAGCGGATACCAAGAGACCCAGTACTTC	CASSESSSGYQETQYF
NA	TRBJ2-1	many	TRBV20-1	TGCAGTGCTAGATCGCGGACCCTATACAATGAGCAGTTCTTC	CSARSRTLYNEQFF
TRBD1	TRBJ2-6	NA	TRBV5-1	TGCGCCAGCAGCGACTGGACAGGGGGCGCTGGGGCCAACGTCCTGACTTTC	CASSDWTGGAGANVLTF
NA	TRBJ2-7	once	TRBV28	TGTGCCAGCAGTCCTGCTGTAGGGACCTACGAGCAGTACTTC	CASSPAVGTYEQYF
NA	TRBJ2-5	NA	TRBV27	TGTGCCAGCAGTTCCGAAATAGGGAATCAAGAGACCCAGTACTTC	CASSSEIGNQETQYF
NA	TRBJ2-5	few	TRBV28	TGTGCCAGCAGTAGGAGAGGAGTATGGATGACCCAGTACTTC	CASSRRGVWMTQYF
NA	TRBJ2-3	many	TRBV6-1	TGTGCCAGCAGCCGGACAACCACAGATACGCAGTATTTT	CASSRTTTDTQYF
TRBD1	TRBJ1-2	NA	TRBV12-3/TRBV12-4	TGTGCCAGCAGTTTCACTAGGACAGGGTTACATGGCTACACCTTC	CASSFTRTGLHGYTF
TRBD2	TRBJ2-1	NA	TRBV28	TGTGCCAGCAGTAACCAGCCGGGACTAGCGGGAGGCTCCTACAATGAGCAGTTCTTC	CASSNQPGLAGGSYNEQFF
TRBD1	TRBJ1-1	many	TRBV7-3	TGTGCCAGCAGCTTAAGCGCGGGACAGGGTCTAATGAACACTGAAGCTTTCTTT	CASSLSAGQGLMNTEAFF
NA	TRBJ2-1	few	TRBV7-9	TGTGCCAGCAGCCCCCCCCTAAGAAACAATGAGCAGTTCTTC	CASSPPLRNNEQFF
TRBD1	TRBJ2-2	NA	TRBV7-2	TGTGCCAGCAGCTCCCTCCGGGACAGGAGCACCGGGGAGCTGTTTTTT	CASSSLRDRSTGELFF
NA	TRBJ2-1	few	TRBV7-9	TGTGCCAGCAGCTTAGCGAGGGTTAGATATGAGCAGTTCTTC	CASSLARVRYEQFF
TRBD1	TRBJ2-7	few	TRBV20-1	TGCAGTGCTAAGGTCAGGGGGCAGCCCTACGAGCAGTACTTC	CSAKVRGQPYEQYF
NA	TRBJ2-1	many	TRBV9	TGTGCCAGCAGCGTAGCTGGCGACGACAATGAGCAGTTCTTC	CASSVAGDDNEQFF
TRBD1	TRBJ2-2	many	TRBV5-1	TGCGCCAGCAGCTTAGGGACAGAGAACACCGGGGAGCTGTTTTTT	CASSLGTENTGELFF
TRBD1	TRBJ2-7	few	TRBV12-3/TRBV12-4	TGTGCCAGCAGTCGGGGACAGATTTCCTACGAGCAGTACTTC	CASSRGQISYEQYF